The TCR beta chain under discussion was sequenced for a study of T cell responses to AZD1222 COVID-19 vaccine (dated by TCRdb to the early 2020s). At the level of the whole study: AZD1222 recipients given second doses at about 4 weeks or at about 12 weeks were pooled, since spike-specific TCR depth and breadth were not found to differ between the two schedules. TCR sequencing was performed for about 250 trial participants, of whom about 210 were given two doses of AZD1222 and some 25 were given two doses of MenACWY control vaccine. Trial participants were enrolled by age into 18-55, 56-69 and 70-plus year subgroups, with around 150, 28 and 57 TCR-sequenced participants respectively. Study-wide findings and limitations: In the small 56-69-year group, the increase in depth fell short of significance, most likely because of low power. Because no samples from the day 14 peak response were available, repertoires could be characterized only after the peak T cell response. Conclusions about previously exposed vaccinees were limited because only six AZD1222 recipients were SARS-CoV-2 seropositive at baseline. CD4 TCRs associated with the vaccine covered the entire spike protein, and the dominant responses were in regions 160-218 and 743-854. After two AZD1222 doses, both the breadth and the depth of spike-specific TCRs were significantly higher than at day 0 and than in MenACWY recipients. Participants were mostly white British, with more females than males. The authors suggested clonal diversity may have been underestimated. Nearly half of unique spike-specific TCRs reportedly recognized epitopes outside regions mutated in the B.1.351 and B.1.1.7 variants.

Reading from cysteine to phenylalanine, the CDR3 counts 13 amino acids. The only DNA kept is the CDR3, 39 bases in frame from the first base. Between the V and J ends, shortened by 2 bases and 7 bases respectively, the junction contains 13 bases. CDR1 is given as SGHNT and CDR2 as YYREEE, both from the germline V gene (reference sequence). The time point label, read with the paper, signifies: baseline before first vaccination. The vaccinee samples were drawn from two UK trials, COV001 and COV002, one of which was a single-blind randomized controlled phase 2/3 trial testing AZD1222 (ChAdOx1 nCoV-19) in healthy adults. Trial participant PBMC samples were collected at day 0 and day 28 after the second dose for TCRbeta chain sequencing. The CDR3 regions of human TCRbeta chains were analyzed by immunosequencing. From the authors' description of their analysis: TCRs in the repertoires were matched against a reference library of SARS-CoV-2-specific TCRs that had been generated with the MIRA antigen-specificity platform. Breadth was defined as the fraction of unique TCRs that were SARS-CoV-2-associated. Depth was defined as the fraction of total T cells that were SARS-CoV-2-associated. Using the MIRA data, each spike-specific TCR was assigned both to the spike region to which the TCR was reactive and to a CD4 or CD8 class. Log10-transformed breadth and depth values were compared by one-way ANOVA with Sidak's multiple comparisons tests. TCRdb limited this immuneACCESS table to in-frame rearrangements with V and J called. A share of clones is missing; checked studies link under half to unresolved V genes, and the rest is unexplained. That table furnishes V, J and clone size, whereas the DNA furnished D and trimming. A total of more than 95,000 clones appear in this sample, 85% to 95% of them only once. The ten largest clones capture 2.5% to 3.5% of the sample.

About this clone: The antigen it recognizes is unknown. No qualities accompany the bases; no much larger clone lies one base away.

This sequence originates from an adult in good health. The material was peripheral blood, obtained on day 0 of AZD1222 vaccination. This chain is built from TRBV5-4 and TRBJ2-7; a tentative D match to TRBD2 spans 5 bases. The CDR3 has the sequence CASSFKGVGEQYF. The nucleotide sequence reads TGTGCCAGCAGCTTTAAGGGAGTGGGTGAGCAGTACTTC.